The source of this TCR beta chain is a study of PD-1 blockade in classical Hodgkin lymphoma. Clones were sequenced by immunoSEQ multiplex PCR, and TCRdb holds only the in-frame ones, with some missing. The sample lists 14,000 or so clones; about 83% were seen once. This clone occurred a few times. All patients experienced relapse after autologous stem cell transplantation, and brentuximab vedotin exposure was variable. Germline CDR1 SGHVS, CDR2 FNYEAQ. V dropped 3 bases and J dropped 0 bases, with 17 bases sitting between them. CDR3 length equals 17 residues. This clonotype originated in a human donor with classical Hodgkin lymphoma. Sequencing used peripheral blood mononuclear cells (PBMCs), obtained at baseline. The rearrangement links TRBV7-6 to TRBJ1-1; possible D gene TRBD1, 6 bases. CDR3 coding DNA: TGTGCCAGCAGCTTCCCAAAACAGGGATCGGTGAACACTGAAGCTTTCTTT. It specifies CASSFPKQGSVNTEAFF.